Shown below are 29 T cell receptor beta chains from a single sample sequenced in a study of shared clonotypes between healthy human individuals. The data were produced by immunoSEQ multiplex PCR, yet TCRdb's version contains in-frame clones alone and is incomplete. This repertoire shows a few hundred thousand clones, roughly 95% found once; its top ten account for 0.11%. Selected positively for CCR7 and CD45RO-negative, naive CD8 cells excluded terminally differentiated effector memory CD45RA+ cells. Sequenced: naive CD8+ T cells sorted from blood. The receptor set was obtained from a woman aged 25 to 45 in good health.

This chain connects TRBV2 to TRBJ2-7; TRBD2 is a possible D gene (6 bases). The CDR3 contains 15 residues. Per the germline V gene, CDR1 is SNHLY and CDR2 is FYNNEI. V lost 6 bases, J lost 6 bases, and 21 bases lay in between. The CDR3 DNA reads as TGTGCCAGCAGATCCATGGGGGGACCACTACGCGAGCAGTACTTC. Translation: CASRSMGGPLREQYF.

This clone occurred once. Other nucleotide sequences from this sample produce the same CDR3. This rearrangement joins TRBV27 to TRBJ2-7; TRBD1 matches 7 bases. Germline CDR1 and CDR2: MNHEY and SMNVEV (reference sequence). The CDR3 has 13 amino acids. V was pared by 0 bases and J by 5 bases, with 1 base of the junction left unmatched. CDR3 residues: CASSLSGGNEQYF. The CDR3 coding sequence is TGTGCCAGCAGTTTATCAGGGGGCAACGAGCAGTACTTC.

The chain uses TRBV6-6 and TRBJ1-4; D perhaps matches TRBD1 (5 bases). Deletions cut 1 base from V and 4 bases from J, with 10 bases between. The germline gives CDR1 MNHNY, CDR2 SVGAGI (reference sequence). The CDR3 has 15 amino acids. The CDR3 sequence is CASSYWGEGNEKLFF. The CDR3 DNA sequence: TGTGCCAGCAGTTACTGGGGGGAAGGTAATGAAAAACTGTTTTTT.

The chain has TRBV2 and TRBJ2-1; 8 bases fit TRBD1. Losses at the gene ends were 7 bases for V and 8 bases for J; bases not matched to a gene: 7. The germline CDR1 and CDR2 sequences are SNHLY and FYNNEI. The CDR3 runs to 13 residues. The CDR3 nucleotides are TGTGCCAGCACAGGGGGCCAGGTCTATGAGCAGTTCTTC. This encodes CASTGGQVYEQFF.

To note about this clone: Within the sample, other DNA sequences also encode this same CDR3. V is TRBV7-9 and J is TRBJ2-3; D call uncertain. Trimming pared 3 bases from V and 4 bases from J, leaving 2 bases between. CDR3 length: 11 amino acids. Germline values: CDR1 SEHNR, CDR2 FQNEAQ (reference sequence). The CDR3 is CASSLADTQYF. As DNA, the CDR3 is TGTGCCAGCAGCTTGGCAGATACGCAGTATTTT.

The V call is TRBV28, the J call TRBJ2-7, with D possibly TRBD1 on 5 matching bases. Trimming removed 4 bases at V and 4 bases at J, with 14 bases between. Germline-derived CDR1 and CDR2 are MDHEN and SYDVKM. The CDR3 totals 14 residues. The CDR3 loop is CASSSPLTDYEQYF. CDR3 nucleotides: TGTGCCAGCAGTTCCCCCCTGACAGATTACGAGCAGTACTTC. The entire variable domain, with the rest obtained from reference TRBV28 and TRBJ2-7, is as follows: DVKVTQSSRYLVKRTGEKVFLECVQDMDHENMFWYRQDPGLGLRLIYFSYDVKMKEKGDIPEGYSVSREKKERFSLILESASTNQTSMYLCASSSPLTDYEQYFGPGTRLTVT.

The gene calls are TRBV5-1 and TRBJ2-7; no reliable D call. V was shortened by 1 base and J by 0 bases, with 8 bases between the two germline ends. The germline CDR1 and CDR2 sequences are SGHRS and YFSETQ. The CDR3 consists of 14 residues. The CDR3 DNA sequence: TGCGCCAGCAGCTTGAGGGCCAGCTCCTACGAGCAGTACTTC. This codes for CASSLRASSYEQYF.

The genes are TRBV11-2 and TRBJ2-7; 11 bases map to TRBD2. Germline V gives CDR1 SGHAT, CDR2 FQNNGV. V gave up 5 bases and J gave up 1 base; unmatched junction bases: 4. The CDR3 loop spans 15 amino acids. The CDR3 is CASSPGLAESYEQYF. The CDR3 DNA sequence: TGTGCCAGCAGCCCGGGACTAGCGGAGTCCTACGAGCAGTACTTC. Full variable domain (outside the CDR3, taken from reference TRBV11-2 and TRBJ2-7): EAGVAQSPRYKIIEKRQSVAFWCNPISGHATLYWYQQILGQGPKLLIQFQNNGVVDDSQLPKDRFSAERLKGVDSTLKIQPAKLEDSAVYLCASSPGLAESYEQYFGPGTRLTVT.

The V call is TRBV11-2, the J call TRBJ2-3, with TRBD1 identical over 9 bases. The CDR3 loop spans 15 amino acids. Per germline, CDR1 SGHAT and CDR2 FQNNGV. The J segment lost 2 bases and the V segment lost 3 bases, leaving 3 bases of the junction unmatched. CDR3 sequence: CASSFRDRDTDTQYF. The CDR3 DNA follows: TGTGCCAGCAGCTTCCGGGACAGGGACACAGATACGCAGTATTTT. Full variable domain (remainder filled in from reference TRBV11-2 and TRBJ2-3): EAGVAQSPRYKIIEKRQSVAFWCNPISGHATLYWYQQILGQGPKLLIQFQNNGVVDDSQLPKDRFSAERLKGVDSTLKIQPAKLEDSAVYLCASSFRDRDTDTQYFGPGTRLTVL.

V gene TRBV5-1 combines with J gene TRBJ2-7; 7 nucleotides align to TRBD2. The CDR3 covers 15 residues. Germline-derived CDR1 and CDR2 are SGHRS and YFSETQ. Trimming took 1 base from V and 2 from J; bases not matched to a gene: 6. The CDR3: CASSLSGTTTYEQYF. The CDR3 DNA follows: TGCGCCAGCAGCTTGTCCGGGACTACTACCTACGAGCAGTACTTC.

This clone was observed a single time. The chain employs TRBV19 and TRBJ1-1; no clear D. The V and J ends lost 0 bases and 5 bases respectively, with 10 bases between them. This CDR3 is 14 amino acids long. The germline V gene encodes CDR1 LNHDA and CDR2 SQIVND (reference sequence). The CDR3 loop reads CASSIDMRDTEAFF. Written as DNA, the CDR3 is TGTGCCAGTAGTATAGATATGAGGGATACTGAAGCTTTCTTT.

The chain recombines TRBV13 with TRBJ2-1; tentatively, D is TRBD1 (6 bases). This CDR3 contains 15 residues. The ends were cut back, 5 bases at V and 9 bases at J, with 20 bases in the middle. Germline V gene lookup returns CDR1 PRHDT and CDR2 FYEKMQ (reference sequence). CDR3 nucleotides: TGTGCCAGCAGCCCAAGTCCCAGGGGACCATCTGAGCAGTTCTTC. Translating gives CASSPSPRGPSEQFF.

The chain is built from TRBV7-8 and TRBJ2-7; TRBD1 or TRBD2 may be the D gene (5 bases each). The V gene lost 5 bases and the J gene lost 3 bases, with 11 bases spanning the gap. The germline V gene has CDR1 SGHVS and CDR2 FQNEAQ. The CDR3 has 13 amino acids. The CDR3 region is CASSRDGRYEQYF. CDR3 DNA sequence: TGTGCCAGCAGCCGGGACGGACGCTACGAGCAGTACTTC.

The chain recombines TRBV19 with TRBJ2-1; 10 bases are shared with TRBD2. This CDR3 is 16 amino acids long. Losses at the gene ends were 9 bases for V and 10 bases for J; bases not matched to a gene: 18. Germline loops: CDR1 LNHDA, CDR2 SQIVND (reference sequence). CDR3 sequence (DNA): TGTGCCAGCGTTATAGGGGCTAGCGGGAGTGGCGGGGAGCAGTTCTTC. Translating gives CASVIGASGSGGEQFF.

The chain employs TRBV2 and TRBJ2-5; D is ambiguous. Germline V gene lookup returns CDR1 SNHLY and CDR2 FYNNEI. Trimming stripped 0 bases from V and 0 bases from J, with 11 bases between. This CDR3 has 16 residues. This CDR3 is CASSEANSPYQETQYF. The CDR3 coding sequence is TGTGCCAGCAGTGAAGCGAACTCCCCTTACCAAGAGACCCAGTACTTC.

The V call is TRBV19, the J call TRBJ2-3, with D maybe TRBD1 (5 bases). The V end was cut by 3 bases, the J end by 4 bases, with 11 bases between. The germline V gene encodes CDR1 LNHDA and CDR2 SQIVND (reference sequence). The CDR3 is made up of 14 amino acids. The CDR3 is CASSITTEADTQYF. The CDR3 bases are TGTGCCAGTAGTATCACGACAGAGGCAGATACGCAGTATTTT.

A remark on this clone: This specimen includes other DNA sequences encoding the same CDR3. The rearrangement links TRBV5-4 to TRBJ2-2, with no clear D. From germline, CDR1 is SGHNT and CDR2 YYREEE (reference sequence). The germline V and J ends were trimmed by 2 bases and 1 base, with 6 bases remaining between them. This CDR3 spans 14 amino acids. Written as DNA, the CDR3 is TGTGCCAGCAGCTTCACGGGGAACACCGGGGAGCTGTTTTTT. Translation: CASSFTGNTGELFF.

The genes are TRBV11-2 and TRBJ1-5, with D possibly matching TRBD1 (5 bases). This CDR3 spans 15 amino acids. Trimming cost V 3 bases and J 0 bases, with 9 bases left between them. The germline gives CDR1 SGHAT, CDR2 FQNNGV. Written as DNA, the CDR3 is TGTGCCAGCAGCTTTGATGGGGGTAGCAATCAGCCCCAGCATTTT. This codes for CASSFDGGSNQPQHF.

CDR3 bases: TGCGCCAGCAGCCCGCGAGGGATGGCTGAAGCTTTCTTT. It specifies CASSPRGMAEAFF. The chain recombines TRBV4-1 with TRBJ1-1; no reliable D call. Per germline, CDR1 MGHRA and CDR2 YSYEKL. The CDR3 length is 13 residues. V lost 4 bases, J lost 6 bases, and 12 bases lay in between.

The V gene is TRBV15, the J gene TRBJ2-5; maybe TRBD1 (6 bases). V lost 3 bases to trimming and J lost 0 bases, with 8 bases between them. The CDR3 runs 14 residues. CDR1 LNHNV and CDR2 YYDKDF come from the germline V gene (reference sequence). The CDR3 region is CATSSGGDQETQYF. CDR3 sequence (DNA): TGTGCCACCAGCAGTGGGGGCGACCAAGAGACCCAGTACTTC.

The rearrangement uses TRBV20-1 and TRBJ2-5, with D uncertain. With 6 bases removed from V and 11 bases from J, the gap between germline ends came to 13 bases. In germline, CDR1 is DFQATT, CDR2 SNEGSKA (reference sequence). The CDR3 is 10 amino acids. The CDR3 nucleotides are TGCAGTGCCCTGAAATATGAGCAGTACTTC. This translates into CSALKYEQYF.

This clone showed up just once. The J gene is TRBJ2-5, the V gene TRBV11-1, with a tentative D call TRBD1 (6 bases). The end of the DNA aligns better with TRBJ2-7, so the J call may be wrong. CDR1 is SGHAT and CDR2 is FQDESV in the germline V gene (reference sequence). The CDR3 consists of 13 residues. CDR3 in amino acids: CASSKDRNYEQYF. DNA of the CDR3: TGTGCCAGCAGCAAGGACAGAAACTACGAGCAGTACTTC.

This clone was counted once. The chain has TRBV19 and TRBJ2-2, with D possibly being TRBD2 (5 bases). CDR3 size: 13 residues. Looked up from germline, CDR1 is LNHDA and CDR2 is SQIVND (reference sequence). The V gene lost 3 bases and the J gene lost 4 bases, with 6 bases spanning the gap. The CDR3 DNA sequence: TGTGCCAGTAGTATCGGGATCACCGGGGAGCTGTTTTTT. As protein: CASSIGITGELFF.

This chain links TRBV28 with TRBJ1-5; 10 bases fit TRBD1. Trimming removed 3 bases from V and 2 bases from J; junction bases left unmatched: 10. This CDR3 contains 18 residues. Looked up from germline, CDR1 is MDHEN and CDR2 is SYDVKM. In nucleotides, the CDR3 is TGTGCCAGCAGTTTGTCCGAGACAGGGGGCATGGGCAATCAGCCCCAGCATTTT. Translating gives CASSLSETGGMGNQPQHF.

The V and J genes are TRBV28 and TRBJ2-7; D is unclear. The CDR3 runs to 14 residues. The germline gives CDR1 MDHEN, CDR2 SYDVKM. Trimming shortened V by 5 bases and J by 1 base, and 12 bases separated the two germline ends. As DNA, the CDR3 is TGTGCCAGCAGTACAAGGACGGAGTCCTACGAGCAGTACTTC. As protein: CASSTRTESYEQYF.

This chain uses TRBV5-1 with TRBJ2-1; TRBD2 aligns across 8 bases. Germline V gives CDR1 SGHRS, CDR2 YFSETQ. V shed 4 bases and J 6 bases; nucleotides not matched to a gene: 6. The CDR3 length is 14 residues. The CDR3 region is CASSLGLATNEQFF. CDR3 in DNA: TGCGCCAGCAGCCTCGGACTAGCTACCAATGAGCAGTTCTTC.

The chain links TRBV15 to TRBJ2-7; D is possibly TRBD2 (5 bases). CDR3 length: 16 residues. Trimming removed 3 bases at V and 0 bases at J, with 15 bases between. Germline assignment: CDR1 LNHNV and CDR2 YYDKDF (reference sequence). The CDR3 here is CATSRGYAGSSYEQYF. The CDR3 DNA sequence: TGTGCCACCAGCAGGGGATACGCGGGCAGCTCCTACGAGCAGTACTTC.

CDR3 amino acids: CASSSYSQGLKAFF. CDR3 in DNA: TGTGCCAGCAGCTCTTATAGTCAGGGTTTGAAGGCTTTCTTT. The V and J genes are TRBV7-8 and TRBJ1-1; a possible D gene is TRBD1 (5 bases). The CDR3 spans 14 residues. Germline CDR1 is SGHVS and CDR2 is FQNEAQ. Trimming shortened V by 4 bases and J by 11 bases, and 20 bases separated the two germline ends.

Comment on this clone: Other DNA sequences from this sample encode an identical CDR3 as well. The genes are TRBV4-1 and TRBJ2-7; 7 bases line up with TRBD2. Germline assignment: CDR1 MGHRA and CDR2 YSYEKL. The length of the CDR3 is 14 residues. Trimming at V came to 1 base and at J to 3 bases, leaving 3 bases not matched to a gene. DNA of the CDR3: TGCGCCAGCAGCCAAGTCGGCGGGAGCTACGAGCAGTACTTC. It codes for CASSQVGGSYEQYF.